Following are 16 T cell receptor beta chains from one sample sequenced in a study of PD-1 blockade in mismatch repair-deficient tumors. Profiled with immunoSEQ multiplex PCR; TCRdb holds only in-frame clones, not every one. The data show 100,000 to 150,000 clones, 86% seen once. The input for sequencing was peripheral blood, taken 44 weeks after starting pembrolizumab. The source is an adult with mismatch repair-deficient cancer.

The chain combines TRBV11-2 with TRBJ2-7, with TRBD1 as a possible D gene (6 bases). V was clipped by 4 bases and J by 5 bases, with 21 bases between them. The germline V gene has CDR1 SGHAT and CDR2 FQNNGV. This CDR3 region has 16 residues. In DNA form, the CDR3 reads TGTGCCAGCAGCTCCGCCCTGCACAGGGTGGGCGACGAGCAGTACTTC. Its translation is CASSSALHRVGDEQYF.

The chain carries TRBV7-8 and TRBJ2-7, with 7 bases fitting TRBD1. Germline assignment: CDR1 SGHVS and CDR2 FQNEAQ. V was clipped by 5 bases and J by 3 bases; unmatched bases: 4. This CDR3 has 13 amino acids. As DNA, the CDR3 is TGTGCCAGCAGCCTGGGACAGAACTACGAGCAGTACTTC. Amino acid sequence: CASSLGQNYEQYF.

The V and J genes are TRBV5-5 and TRBJ2-7; D remains unclear. Germline assignment: CDR1 SGHKS and CDR2 YYEKEE (reference sequence). V lost 7 bases and J lost 3, with 5 bases in between. The CDR3 has 10 amino acids. The CDR3 nucleotides are TGTGCCAGCGGCAACTACGAGCAGTACTTC. Amino acids: CASGNYEQYF.

This clone was seen a few times. V is TRBV5-4 and J is TRBJ2-7; D is perhaps TRBD2 (6 bases). This CDR3 has 12 amino acids. Germline assignment: CDR1 SGHNT and CDR2 YYREEE (reference sequence). Trimming took off 7 bases at V and 5 bases at J, with 13 bases between the two ends. DNA of the CDR3: TGTGCCAGCGGCCGGGACTTCCACGAGCAGTACTTC. This gives the protein CASGRDFHEQYF.

This sequence joins TRBV30 and TRBJ2-1, with a possible D match to TRBD2 (6 bases). This CDR3 comprises 16 residues. Germline lookup yields CDR1 GTSNPN and CDR2 SVGIG (reference sequence). Trimming cost V 0 bases and J 6 bases, with 18 bases left between them. The CDR3 nucleotides are TGTGCCTGGAGTGTACCAATGCGACTAGTCTCCAATGAGCAGTTCTTC. Amino acids: CAWSVPMRLVSNEQFF.

This clone was seen only once. The rearrangement joins TRBV6-5 to TRBJ2-7, with D perhaps TRBD1 (5 bases). The V end lost 10 bases, the J end lost 0 bases, and 13 bases lay between the germline ends. The CDR3 extends over 13 amino acids. CDR1 MNHEY and CDR2 SVGAGI come from the germline V gene. CDR3 residues: CATADDSSYEQYF. As DNA, the CDR3 is TGTGCCACCGCCGACGACAGCTCCTACGAGCAGTACTTC.

This clone has just one count. The J gene is TRBJ1-2, the V gene TRBV10-2; weak D call: TRBD1 (6 bases). This CDR3 is built from 12 residues. Germline CDR1 WSHSY, CDR2 SAAADI. Trimming left V 6 bases short and J 7 bases short, with 12 bases between. The CDR3 sequence: CASSPGERGYTF. The CDR3 DNA follows: TGCGCCAGCAGCCCAGGGGAACGTGGCTACACCTTC.

The chain combines TRBV29-1 with TRBJ2-1, with TRBD2 matching over 10 bases. J was trimmed by 5 bases and V by 3 bases; bases with no gene match: 4. The CDR3 loop spans 14 amino acids. The V gene's germline CDR1 is SQVTM and CDR2 ANQGSEA. DNA for the CDR3: TGCAGCGTTGATCCCAGCGGGAGGGACAATGAGCAGTTCTTC. It specifies CSVDPSGRDNEQFF.

This clone was observed a few times. The V gene is TRBV11-2, the J gene TRBJ2-7, with D perhaps TRBD2 (5 bases). Germline values: CDR1 SGHAT, CDR2 FQNNGV. Trimming shortened V by 5 bases and J by 1 base, and 12 bases separated the two germline ends. The CDR3 sequence is 14 residues long. The CDR3 protein is CASSPDSYSYEQYF. CDR3 nucleotides: TGTGCCAGCAGCCCGGACTCATATTCCTACGAGCAGTACTTC.

V is TRBV6-5 and J is TRBJ2-7; D may be TRBD1 or TRBD2 (5 bases each). The CDR3 contains 15 residues. V dropped 3 bases and J dropped 2 bases, with 14 bases sitting between them. Germline V gene lookup returns CDR1 MNHEY and CDR2 SVGAGI. CDR3 region: CASSYTSGDPYEQYF. CDR3 in DNA: TGTGCCAGCAGTTATACGAGTGGGGACCCCTACGAGCAGTACTTC.

This sequence joins TRBV28 and TRBJ2-1, with D perhaps given as TRBD1 or TRBD2 (5 bases each). CDR3 length equals 16 residues. CDR1 MDHEN and CDR2 SYDVKM come from the germline V gene. Between the trimmed V and J ends, which lost 5 bases and 0 bases, there was a span of 14 bases. CDR3 bases: TGTGCCAGCAGTACTCCGGGACGCAGCTCCTACAATGAGCAGTTCTTC. It specifies CASSTPGRSSYNEQFF.

The CDR3 DNA reads TGTGCCAGCAGCTTAGATTTGGCTCGAGGTCCGGAGACCCAGTACTTC. Translated: CASSLDLARGPETQYF. The V gene is TRBV11-3, the J gene TRBJ2-5, with D unclear. CDR1 is SGHNT, CDR2 YENEEA, per germline. V lost 0 bases to trimming and J lost 5 bases, with 16 bases between them. CDR3 size: 16 residues.

In its sample, this clone was seen a few times. The rearrangement joins TRBV9 to TRBJ2-5; D is undetermined. This CDR3 has 13 amino acids. The germline CDR1 and CDR2 sequences are SGDLS and YYNGEE. V gave up 4 bases and J gave up 4 bases, with 11 bases separating them. CDR3 nucleotides: TGTGCCAGCAGCCCCGGGCCCGGAGAGACCCAGTACTTC. Translation: CASSPGPGETQYF.

The rearrangement uses TRBV6-6 and TRBJ2-5; TRBD1 aligns across 7 bases. Germline assignment: CDR1 MNHNY and CDR2 SVGAGI (reference sequence). The CDR3 consists of 16 residues. J gave up 3 bases and V 5 bases, and 12 bases lay outside the gene matches. CDR3 nucleotides: TGTGCCAGCAGTCCAAGAACAGGGGCGGTTAAAGAGACCCAGTACTTC. It encodes CASSPRTGAVKETQYF.

The rearrangement joins TRBV5-1 to TRBJ2-4; 8 nucleotides agree with TRBD2. V shed 2 bases and J 7 bases; nucleotides not matched to a gene: 5. Germline lookup yields CDR1 SGHRS and CDR2 YFSETQ. There are 14 residues in the CDR3. In DNA form, the CDR3 reads TGCGCCAGCAGCTTACGGGAGGGGCGGAACATTCAGTACTTC. Amino acids: CASSLREGRNIQYF. The whole variable domain, remainder taken from reference TRBV5-1 and TRBJ2-4, is KAGVTQTPRYLIKTRGQQVTLSCSPISGHRSVSWYQQTPGQGLQFLFEYFSETQRNKGNFPGRFSGRQFSNSRSEMNVSTLELGDSALYLCASSLREGRNIQYFGAGTRLSVL.

This clone was seen once. The CDR3 protein is CASSPGLGEQYF. DNA of the CDR3: TGTGCCAGTAGTCCGGGTTTAGGGGAGCAGTACTTC. V and J are TRBV19 and TRBJ2-7; D is unclear. V dropped 5 bases and J dropped 7 bases, with 12 bases sitting between them. Germline-derived CDR1 and CDR2 are LNHDA and SQIVND (reference sequence). The CDR3 is 12 amino acids. Full variable domain (remainder filled in from reference TRBV19 and TRBJ2-7): DGGITQSPKYLFRKEGQNVTLSCEQNLNHDAMYWYRQDPGQGLRLIYYSQIVNDFQKGDIAEGYSVSREKKESFPLTVTSAQKNPTAFYLCASSPGLGEQYFGPGTRLTVT.